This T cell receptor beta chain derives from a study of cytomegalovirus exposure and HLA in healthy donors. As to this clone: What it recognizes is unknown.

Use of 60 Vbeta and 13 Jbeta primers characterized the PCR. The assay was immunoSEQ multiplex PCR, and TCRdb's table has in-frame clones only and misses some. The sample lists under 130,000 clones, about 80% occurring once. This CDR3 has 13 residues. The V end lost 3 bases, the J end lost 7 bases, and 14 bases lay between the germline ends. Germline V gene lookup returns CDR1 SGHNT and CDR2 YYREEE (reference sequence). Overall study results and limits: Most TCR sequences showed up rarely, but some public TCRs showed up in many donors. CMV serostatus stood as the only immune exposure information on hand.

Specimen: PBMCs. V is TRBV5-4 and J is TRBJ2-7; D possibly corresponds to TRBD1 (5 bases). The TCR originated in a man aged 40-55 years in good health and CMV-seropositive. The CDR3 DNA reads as TGTGCCAGCAGCTGGAGCAGGGTCGGAGAGCAGTACTTC. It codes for CASSWSRVGEQYF.